This is a list of T cell receptor beta chains from one sample in a study of shared clonotypes between healthy human individuals. The table came from immunoSEQ multiplex PCR; TCRdb's copy has only in-frame clones and leaves some out. The sample consists of roughly 2.1 million clones, roughly 91% of them appearing once. The sample comprised naive CD8+ T cells from PBMCs. Every receptor here comes from a man between 18 and 29 years old in good health. Some clones in this sample may be carry-over from other donors' samples. Each CDR3 is given with its conserved first and last residue. Each record gives: clone size, V gene, D gene, J gene, CDR3 DNA, CDR3 protein. The D gene is left open where the match is weak. For some rows the clone size is stated as once, few or many, or as a class when expanded; others skip it.

>once|TRBV11-3|.|TRBJ2-1
TGTGCCAGCAGCGCATATAGCGGACCATACAATGAGCAGTTCTTC
CASSAYSGPYNEQFF
>.|TRBV7-9|.|TRBJ2-1
TGTGCCAGCAGCCGGGGTACCGAGCAGTTCTTC
CASSRGTEQFF
>.|TRBV7-9|.|TRBJ2-6
TGTGCCAGCAGCTTAGCCAACTGGCATTCCTTCTCTGGGGCCAACGTCCTGACTTTC
CASSLANWHSFSGANVLTF
>.|TRBV12-5|TRBD1|TRBJ1-2
TGTGCTAGTGGTTGGCAGGGGACAGGCATCTATGGCTACACCTTC
CASGWQGTGIYGYTF
>.|TRBV19|TRBD1|TRBJ1-1
TGTGCCAGTAGAAGACAGGGAGGGACTGAAGCTTTCTTT
CASRRQGGTEAFF
>once|TRBV9|.|TRBJ1-2
TGTGCCAGCAGCGAGGTGGATATCTTCTCTGGCTACACCTTC
CASSEVDIFSGYTF
>.|TRBV7-8|.|TRBJ2-1
TGTGCCAGCAGCTTAGAGTTGGACTACAATGAGCAGTTCTTC
CASSLELDYNEQFF
>.|TRBV4-3|.|TRBJ1-5
TGCGCCAGCAGCCACCGACAATCGGGTCAGCCCCAGCATTTT
CASSHRQSGQPQHF
>.|TRBV9|TRBD1|TRBJ2-7
TGTGCCAGCAGCGCCTCCGGGACAGGGGCCAACGAGCAGTACTTC
CASSASGTGANEQYF
>.|TRBV7-2|.|TRBJ2-1
TGTGCCAGCAGCGCACGGGACGTTAAGCAGTTCTTC
CASSARDVKQFF
>.|TRBV11-2|TRBD2|TRBJ2-1
TGTGCCAGCAGCTTAGGATTTGCGACTAGCGGGAGCTCCTACAATGAGCAGTTCTTC
CASSLGFATSGSSYNEQFF
>.|TRBV9|.|TRBJ2-2
TGTGCCAGCAGACCTGAGAGGGCAGGGCCCGGGGAGCTGTTTTTT
CASRPERAGPGELFF
>.|TRBV27|TRBD1|TRBJ2-7
TGTGCCAGCAGTTTATCCTCCGGGACAGGTCCCTACGAGCAGTACTTC
CASSLSSGTGPYEQYF
>.|TRBV9|.|TRBJ2-7
TGTGCCAGCAGCGTAGACAACCGCGGGGACACCTCGCAGCAGTACTTC
CASSVDNRGDTSQQYF
>.|TRBV21-1|.|TRBJ2-7
TGTGCCAGCCCTTGGCCGACAGGGAGAGCCGAGCAGTACTTC
CASPWPTGRAEQYF
>once|TRBV6-1|TRBD2|TRBJ2-1
TGTGCCAGCAGTGAAAATAGCGGGTCCTCCTACAATGAGCAGTTCTTC
CASSENSGSSYNEQFF
>.|TRBV27|TRBD1|TRBJ2-7
TGTGCCAGCAGTTTGAGACAGGGAAGCGAGCAGTACTTC
CASSLRQGSEQYF
>.|TRBV5-1|.|TRBJ2-3
TGCGCCAGCCGGCCGGCGGCCTACGGCGAGATCCTCTCCCGAGATACGCAGTATTTT
CASRPAAYGEILSRDTQYF
>.|TRBV6-1|.|TRBJ1-1
TGTGCCAGCAGTGAGTCGGGGATGAACACTGAAGCTTTCTTT
CASSESGMNTEAFF
>.|TRBV18|.|TRBJ2-2
TGTGCCAGCTCGGGGCAGATACCTATTTCGAACACCGGGGAGCTGTTTTTT
CASSGQIPISNTGELFF
>.|TRBV9|TRBD1|TRBJ2-7
TGTGCCAGCAGCGTCGGGGACAGGGGCTACGAGCAGTACTTC
CASSVGDRGYEQYF
>.|TRBV29-1|TRBD1|TRBJ2-7
TGCAGCGCCCGGGGGACAGGGTCCTACGAGCAGTACTTC
CSARGTGSYEQYF
>.|TRBV19|.|TRBJ1-4
TGTGCCAGTAGCGCAGGATTAGCTAATGAAAAACTGTTTTTT
CASSAGLANEKLFF
>.|TRBV19|TRBD2|TRBJ2-5
TGTGCCAGTAGTATCGGAGCGGGGAACCAAGAGACCCAGTACTTC
CASSIGAGNQETQYF
>.|TRBV9|.|TRBJ2-1
TGTGCCAGCAGCGACAGGGTAGGACCTTACAATGAGCAGTTCTTC
CASSDRVGPYNEQFF
>once|TRBV11-2|.|TRBJ1-2
TGTGCCAGCAGCTTAGGACCCGGGGTAGGGTATGGCTACACCTTC
CASSLGPGVGYGYTF
>.|TRBV7-9|.|TRBJ2-7
TGTGCCAGCATCGCGGCAAGAGGGGCCACCTACGAGCAGTACTTC
CASIAARGATYEQYF
>.|TRBV11-2|.|TRBJ2-5
TGTGCCAGCAGCTTAGATCCCCCAGGATCAGAGACCCAGTACTTC
CASSLDPPGSETQYF
>.|TRBV4-1|.|TRBJ1-4
TGCGCCAGCAGCCAAGAGGAAAGAGACATATGGGCAGGGAGTGAAAAACTGTTTTTT
CASSQEERDIWAGSEKLFF
>.|TRBV27|.|TRBJ2-1
TGTGCCAGCACCCATCAAAGCGGCGGCGCGTCCTCCAATGAGCAGTTCTTC
CASTHQSGGASSNEQFF
>.|TRBV6-5|.|TRBJ1-3
TGTGCCAGCAGTCTGGGGAGCTCTGGAAACACCATATATTTT
CASSLGSSGNTIYF
>.|TRBV19|TRBD1|TRBJ1-1
TGTGCCAGTCATACAGGGGGCACTGAAGCTTTCTTT
CASHTGGTEAFF
>once|TRBV10-3|.|TRBJ1-1
TGTGCCATCAGTGAGTCGATCCGGGCTTTGGACACTGAAGCTTTCTTT
CAISESIRALDTEAFF
>.|TRBV27|.|TRBJ1-1
TGTGCCAGCAGTTTATCCCGGGCCGTCACTGAAGCTTTCTTT
CASSLSRAVTEAFF
>.|TRBV28|.|TRBJ1-5
TGTGCCAGCAGTTCCTACATGGGCAAGCAGCCCCAGCATTTT
CASSSYMGKQPQHF
>.|TRBV27|TRBD1|TRBJ1-5
TGTGCCAGCAGTTCCACAGGGGTAAGGAATCAGCCCCAGCATTTT
CASSSTGVRNQPQHF
>once|TRBV10-2|.|TRBJ2-7
TGCGCCAGCAGTGGGGCCTACGAGCAGTACTTC
CASSGAYEQYF
>.|TRBV5-6|.|TRBJ2-1
TGTGCCAGCAGCCCCGACAATTATGGAGGCGAGCAGTTCTTC
CASSPDNYGGEQFF
>once|TRBV6-1|.|TRBJ2-1
TGTGCCAGCAGTGAAAGGAGCTGGGGGCCCGGCAATGAGCAGTTCTTC
CASSERSWGPGNEQFF
>.|TRBV6-5|TRBD1|TRBJ1-5
TGTGCCAGCGGACAGGGGCTCTATAGCAATCAGCCCCAGCATTTT
CASGQGLYSNQPQHF
>once|TRBV27|TRBD1|TRBJ2-1
TGTGCCAGCAGTTTGAGGGGACAGGGGGCGGACAGTGAGCAGTTCTTC
CASSLRGQGADSEQFF
>.|TRBV25-1|.|TRBJ1-1
TGTGCCAGCAGGACGGGACATGAAGCTTTCTTT
CASRTGHEAFF
>.|TRBV9|.|TRBJ2-7
TGTGCCAGCAGCGTAAGGGACGTAGCAAGGGCCTACGAGCAGTACTTC
CASSVRDVARAYEQYF
>.|TRBV6-6|.|TRBJ2-1
TGTGCCAGCAGTCCGCGGTTTTACAATGAGCAGTTCTTC
CASSPRFYNEQFF
>once|TRBV30|TRBD2|TRBJ2-7
TGTGCCTGGAGGACTAGCGGGAGAGTCTACGAGCAGTACTTC
CAWRTSGRVYEQYF
>.|TRBV5-1|.|TRBJ2-1
TGCGCCAGCAGCTTGGAGGGGACCTACAATGAGCAGTTCTTC
CASSLEGTYNEQFF
>.|TRBV15|.|TRBJ1-5
TGTGCCACCAGCGACGGGGGAGGGAGCAATCAGCCCCAGCATTTT
CATSDGGGSNQPQHF
>.|TRBV7-3|.|TRBJ2-1
TGTGCCAGCAGCGTTGACGGGAGCTCCTACAATGAGCAGTTCTTC
CASSVDGSSYNEQFF
>.|TRBV13|TRBD2|TRBJ2-1
TGTGCCAGCAGCTCGGAGACGGGAGGGGTCTACAATGAGCAGTTCTTC
CASSSETGGVYNEQFF
>.|TRBV7-8|.|TRBJ2-7
TGTGCCAGCAGCTTAGGTCCAGGGTACGAGCAGTACTTC
CASSLGPGYEQYF
>once|TRBV21-1|.|TRBJ1-2
TGTGCCAGCAGCAAAGCCCCACAGCCTAACTATGGCTACACCTTC
CASSKAPQPNYGYTF
>.|TRBV7-3|TRBD1|TRBJ2-5
TGTGCCAGCAGCTCTGTCGACAGGGGAGTTCGGGAGACCCAGTACTTC
CASSSVDRGVRETQYF
>.|TRBV28|TRBD1|TRBJ2-5
TGTGCCAGCAGACAGGGGGTACGAGAGACCCAGTACTTC
CASRQGVRETQYF